Reported below is one TCR beta chain. CDR3 size: 15 residues. Clones were read by immunoSEQ multiplex PCR, and TCRdb kept only the in-frame ones, dropping some. Of 40,000 to 50,000 clones in the sample, around four fifths were seen once. The data derive from a study of PD-1 blockade in classical Hodgkin lymphoma. Each patient's relapse followed autologous stem cell transplantation, and brentuximab vedotin exposure varied. This TCR came from a human donor with classical Hodgkin lymphoma. This chain connects TRBV21-1 to TRBJ2-5; the D call in the table, TRBD2, was not verified against the DNA. TRBV21-1 is a recognized pseudogene. Sequenced here: peripheral blood mononuclear cells (PBMCs), sampled at baseline. The CDR3 sequence is CARTRREGRKETQYF. The CDR3 nucleotides read TGTGCCAGGACCCGCCGGGAGGGTCGCAAAGAGACCCAGTACTTC.